This T cell receptor beta chain was sequenced for a study of T-cell reconstitution after alpha-beta-depleted transplantation in children. This sample's TCRbeta library carried unique molecular identifier barcodes. One entry per CDR3 protein results from TCRdb running MiXCR on the PCR reads. The profile shows 500,000 or so distinct CDR3 sequences, approximately 29% of them singletons. V lost 7 bases and J lost 0; bases outside the gene matches: 4. Germline V gene sequence: CDR1 SGDLS, CDR2 YYNGEE. This CDR3 has 14 residues. The chain couples TRBV9 to TRBJ2-1, with 7 bases lining up with TRBD2. The specimen comprised PBMCs from the stem cell graft donor, sampled from the stem cell graft. The receptor was isolated from a human donor who donated a stem cell graft to a child with aplastic anemia. For the CDR3, the DNA is TGTGCCAGCGGCGGCGGGAGCTCCTACAATGAGCAGTTCTTC. It specifies CASGGGSSYNEQFF.